This entry lists 18 T cell receptor beta chains sequenced from one sample in a study of vaccination and CD4 T cells after COVID-19. For these receptors, no antigen is known. Oncomine TCR Beta short-read sequencing was applied to DNA from cultured CD4+ T cells. Using its own MiXCR run on the PCR reads, TCRdb lists one record per CDR3 protein. The profile shows over 20,000 distinct CDR3 sequences, about 64% of them singletons. The treatment was: roughly ten-day PBMC culture with coronavirus spike peptide pools or control peptides (ViraFEST assay). Sequenced: CD4+ T cells from blood, cultured in vitro. The source of these receptors is a human donor who had recovered from COVID-19.

This chain uses TRBV6-1 with TRBJ2-6, with 7 bases that match TRBD2. CDR3 length: 15 residues. V lost 6 bases and J lost 4; bases outside the gene matches: 6. Germline V gives CDR1 MNHNS, CDR2 SASEGT. The CDR3 reads CASRLGGSGANVLTF. The DNA of the CDR3 is TGTGCCAGCAGGCTGGGGGGGTCCGGGGCCAACGTCCTGACTTTC.

The DNA for the CDR3 is TGTGCCTGGAGTGTACGGGGCGTGCTATCCGAGCAGTACTTC. Its translation: CAWSVRGVLSEQYF. The chain has TRBV30 and TRBJ2-7; either TRBD1 or TRBD2 may fit D (5 bases each). Germline-derived CDR1 and CDR2 are GTSNPN and SVGIG (reference sequence). This CDR3 is built from 14 residues. V lost 0 bases, J lost 6 bases, and 15 bases lay in between. Full variable domain (missing parts from reference TRBV30 and TRBJ2-7): SQTIHQWPATLVQPVGSPLSLECTVEGTSNPNLYWYRQAAGRGLQLLFYSVGIGQISSEVPQNLSASRPQDRQFILSSKKLLLSDSGFYLCAWSVRGVLSEQYFGPGTRLTVT.

The rearrangement uses TRBV28 and TRBJ1-2; D might be TRBD1 (6 bases). Trimming cost V 6 bases and J 4 bases, with 18 bases left between them. The CDR3 is 15 amino acids. In germline, CDR1 is MDHEN, CDR2 SYDVKM. CDR3 region: CASSPQVQGGYGYTF. CDR3 DNA: TGTGCCAGCAGCCCCCAGGTACAGGGTGGCTATGGCTACACCTTC.

CDR3 amino acids: CASRRGPTEAFF. CDR3 DNA sequence: TGTGCCAGTAGGCGGGGACCGACCGAAGCTTTCTTT. The genes are TRBV19 and TRBJ1-1; maybe TRBD1 (5 bases). This CDR3 spans 12 amino acids. Germline CDR1 and CDR2: LNHDA and SQIVND (reference sequence). V shed 6 bases and J shed 8 bases, with 13 bases lying between them. The variable domain in full, completed from reference TRBV19 and TRBJ1-1, reads DGGITQSPKYLFRKEGQNVTLSCEQNLNHDAMYWYRQDPGQGLRLIYYSQIVNDFQKGDIAEGYSVSREKKESFPLTVTSAQKNPTAFYLCASRRGPTEAFFGQGTRLTVV.

This clonotype showed up just once. V gene TRBV27 combines with J gene TRBJ2-7, with D uncertain. The germline V and J ends were trimmed by 5 bases and 0 bases, with 35 bases remaining between them. CDR1 MNHEY and CDR2 SMNVEV come from the germline V gene (reference sequence). The CDR3 runs 22 residues. CDR3 DNA: TGTGCCAGCAGTCCCCGAGCAGTCGTCAGGTGGGATCCCGTAACAAACTCCTACGAGCAGTACTTC. The encoded protein is CASSPRAVVRWDPVTNSYEQYF.

This clonotype was observed a handful of times. The chain has TRBV6-1 and TRBJ2-1; 8 nucleotides align to TRBD1. Germline lookup yields CDR1 MNHNS and CDR2 SASEGT. The CDR3 covers 17 residues. J was trimmed by 0 bases and V by 6 bases; bases with no gene match: 10. The CDR3 region has the DNA TGTGCCAGCAGGCTCCGGGACAGGATGGACTCCTACAATGAGCAGTTCTTC. It codes for CASRLRDRMDSYNEQFF.

The sample holds one count of this clonotype. The chain is built from TRBV7-2 and TRBJ1-6; possibly TRBD1 for D (5 bases). In germline, CDR1 is SGHTA, CDR2 FQGNSA. CDR3 length equals 17 residues. V dropped 5 bases and J dropped 0 bases, with 14 bases sitting between them. The CDR3 spells CASSPVGGSSYNSPLHF. The CDR3 region has the DNA TGTGCCAGCAGCCCGGTGGGGGGGAGCTCCTATAATTCACCCCTCCACTTT.

The genes are TRBV6-2 or TRBV6-3 and TRBJ1-5; D is ambiguous. The CDR3 spans 13 residues. Germline V gene lookup returns CDR1 MNHEY and CDR2 SVGEGT. The V end lost 9 bases, the J end lost 3 bases, and 12 bases lay between the germline ends. The chain's CDR3 is CASSPRVNQPQHF. The DNA for the CDR3 is TGTGCCAGTTCGCCGAGGGTCAATCAGCCCCAGCATTTT.

J is TRBJ2-3 and V is TRBV20-1; 10 nucleotides agree with TRBD2. There are 14 residues in the CDR3. The J segment lost 6 bases and the V segment lost 2 bases, leaving 5 bases of the junction unmatched. In germline, CDR1 is DFQATT, CDR2 SNEGSKA (reference sequence). The CDR3 DNA follows: TGCAGTGCTAGAAGCGGGAGGGCCACTGATACGCAGTATTTT. This codes for CSARSGRATDTQYF.

This clonotype has just a few counts. This chain joins TRBV27 and TRBJ1-2; perhaps TRBD1 as D (6 bases). The CDR3 loop spans 14 amino acids. V lost 3 bases, J lost 2 bases, and 10 bases lay in between. Germline-derived CDR1 and CDR2 are MNHEY and SMNVEV (reference sequence). CDR3 nucleotides: TGTGCCAGCAGTTTCTTGGACAGAAACTATGGCTACACCTTC. This gives the protein CASSFLDRNYGYTF.

The chain recombines TRBV7-2 with TRBJ1-2, with 9 bases that match TRBD1. V gave up 1 base and J gave up 8 bases; unmatched junction bases: 8. Germline CDR1 reads SGHTA; CDR2 reads FQGNSA. The CDR3 is 15 residues long. DNA of the CDR3: TGTGCCAGCAGCTTAGGATCAAACAGGGGGCTGGGCTACACCTTC. It yields the protein CASSLGSNRGLGYTF.

This clonotype was picked up a small number of times. CDR3 coding DNA: TGTGCCAGCAGCTTAAGGGGGGAGGGAGGCAGCGTCTATGGCTACACCTTC. Protein sequence: CASSLRGEGGSVYGYTF. The chain joins TRBV7-6 to TRBJ1-2; D perhaps matches TRBD1 (6 bases). V gave up 2 bases and J gave up 4 bases, with 20 bases separating them. The CDR3 runs 17 residues. CDR1 and CDR2 from the germline V gene are SGHVS and FNYEAQ.

This clonotype was seen only a few times. The chain has TRBV6-1 and TRBJ1-5; TRBD1 is a possible D gene (6 bases). CDR1 is MNHNS, CDR2 SASEGT, per germline. Trimming took off 6 bases at V and 1 base at J, with 10 bases between the two ends. The CDR3 is 14 amino acids. The CDR3 DNA sequence: TGTGCCAGCAGCCCTGACAGGAGCAATCAGCCCCAGCATTTT. Its translation is CASSPDRSNQPQHF.

CDR3 amino acids: CASSLGQTGGQPQHF. CDR3 bases: TGTGCCAGCAGCCTGGGACAGACGGGGGGTCAGCCCCAGCATTTT. This chain connects TRBV28 to TRBJ1-5, with 7 bases fitting TRBD1. The CDR3 is made up of 15 amino acids. From germline, CDR1 is MDHEN and CDR2 SYDVKM. Trimming at V came to 6 bases and at J to 6 bases, leaving 11 bases not matched to a gene.

This chain connects TRBV7-9 to TRBJ1-1, with no clear D. This CDR3 is built from 15 residues. Trimming removed 5 bases from V and 1 base from J, with 14 bases in between. Per germline, CDR1 SEHNR and CDR2 FQNEAQ (reference sequence). The CDR3 region has the DNA TGTGCCAGCAGCACAAGAGGGCAGCGGAACACTGAAGCTTTCTTT. It specifies CASSTRGQRNTEAFF.

V usage is TRBV7-2 and J usage is TRBJ1-5; 7 nucleotides agree with TRBD1. Germline V gene sequence: CDR1 SGHTA, CDR2 FQGNSA. Trimming removed 6 bases from V and 5 bases from J; junction bases left unmatched: 10. This CDR3 comprises 15 residues. Here the CDR3 reads CASRRDREGDQPQHF. CDR3 bases: TGTGCCAGCAGACGAGACAGGGAAGGCGATCAGCCCCAGCATTTT.

Written as DNA, the CDR3 is TGTGCCAGCAGCTTGGTTTCTAGCGGGAGGAGGGCCGGGGAGCTGTTTTTT. It codes for CASSLVSSGRRAGELFF. V gene TRBV5-4 combines with J gene TRBJ2-2, with 11 bases that match TRBD2. Trimming took 0 bases from V and 6 from J; bases not matched to a gene: 7. This CDR3 region has 17 residues. CDR1 is SGHNT and CDR2 is YYREEE in the germline V gene (reference sequence).

This chain links TRBV7-9 with TRBJ1-5; TRBD1 matches 7 bases. This CDR3 is 16 amino acids long. V dropped 3 bases and J dropped 0; count of bases not matched to a gene: 5. Germline V gene data show CDR1 as SEHNR and CDR2 as FQNEAQ (reference sequence). The CDR3 reads CASSLWDSRSNQPQHF. The CDR3 bases are TGTGCCAGCAGCTTGTGGGACAGCCGTAGCAATCAGCCCCAGCATTTT.